This T cell receptor beta chain was found in a study of blood T cells in healthy people across ages. V was pared by 2 bases and J by 4 bases, with 18 bases between. Germline V CDR1 and CDR2: MNHEY, SMNVEV (reference sequence). CDR3 length equals 18 residues. Then a second PCR, running roughly 7 to 11 cycles, was carried out with a sample-barcoded 5' primer and a J-beta primer mix. TCRdb reprocessed the 5' RACE reads with MiXCR, giving one entry per CDR3 protein. The sample gives roughly 1,100,000 distinct CDR3 sequences, less than 25% of which show up once; around 0.75% is in the top ten. Each of the donors had roughly 10 milliliters of peripheral blood drawn into EDTA-treated Vacutainer tubes. Isolation recovered at least 6.5 million PBMCs from every sample. Separately, the same data were catalogued under a study of T cells of mothers and their children. From that report: Each donor was one of three healthy Caucasian mothers or one of their six children. A primer called M1S, used in the second PCR, added sample barcodes and 2-4 random nucleotides.

Material: blood. The clonotype originates from a girl aged 2 to 10 in good health. The V and J genes are TRBV27 and TRBJ1-6, with D possibly TRBD1 on 6 matching bases. CDR3 DNA sequence: TGTGCCAGCAGTTTAGGGGGCCACCCTATGGGGTATAATTCACCCCTCCACTTT. It is translated as CASSLGGHPMGYNSPLHF.